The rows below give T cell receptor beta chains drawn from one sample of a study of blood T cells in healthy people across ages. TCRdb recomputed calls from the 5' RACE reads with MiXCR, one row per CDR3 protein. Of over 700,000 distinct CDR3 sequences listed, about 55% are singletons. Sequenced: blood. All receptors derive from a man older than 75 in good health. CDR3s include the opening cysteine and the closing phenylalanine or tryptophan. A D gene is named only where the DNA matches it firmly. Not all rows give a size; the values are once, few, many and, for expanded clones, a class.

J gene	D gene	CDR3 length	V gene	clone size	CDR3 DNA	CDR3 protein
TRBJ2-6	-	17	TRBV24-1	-	TGTGCCACCAGTTCCGGGACGGCGAGCTCTGGGGCCAACGTCCTGACTTTC	CATSSGTASSGANVLTF
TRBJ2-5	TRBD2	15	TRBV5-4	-	TGTGCCAGCAGCCTAGGCGGGAGGGCAGGGGAGACCCAGTACTTC	CASSLGGRAGETQYF
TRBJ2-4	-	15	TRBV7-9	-	TGTGCCAGCAGCCCCCGGGCCTTGGCCAAAAACATTCAGTACTTC	CASSPRALAKNIQYF
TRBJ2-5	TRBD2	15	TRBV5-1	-	TGCGCCAGCAGCAGGGGACTAGCGATGGGAGAGACCCAGTACTTC	CASSRGLAMGETQYF
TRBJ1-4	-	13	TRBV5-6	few	TGTGCCAGCAGCTTGTTCGCTAATGAAAAACTGTTTTTT	CASSLFANEKLFF
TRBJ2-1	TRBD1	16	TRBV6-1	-	TGTGCCAGCAGTGAACCCGGGACAGGGGTTTACAATGAGCAGTTCTTC	CASSEPGTGVYNEQFF
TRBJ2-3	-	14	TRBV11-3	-	TGTGCCAGCAGCTCCGTACGGATCGCAGATACGCAGTATTTT	CASSSVRIADTQYF
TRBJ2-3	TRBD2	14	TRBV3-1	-	TGTGCCAGCAGCCAGAAGACTAGCGGAAATACGCAGTATTTT	CASSQKTSGNTQYF
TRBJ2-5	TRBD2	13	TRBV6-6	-	TGTGCCAGCGTTCCTAGCGGAGAAGAGACCCAGTACTTC	CASVPSGEETQYF
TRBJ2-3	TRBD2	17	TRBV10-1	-	TGCGCCAGCAGGCCAGCCGGGACTAGCGGGGACCACAGATACGCGTATTTT	CASRPAGTSGDHRYAYF
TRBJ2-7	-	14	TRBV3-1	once	TGTGCCAGCAGCCAAGTTGGGGGGAGAGTCGAGCAGTACTTC	CASSQVGGRVEQYF
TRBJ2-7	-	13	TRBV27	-	TGTGCCAGCAGTGTCAGGGGTCCCTACGAGCAGTACTTC	CASSVRGPYEQYF
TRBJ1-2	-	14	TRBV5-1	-	TGCGCCAGCAGCTACGCCCCACAGGGCGATGGCTACACCTTC	CASSYAPQGDGYTF
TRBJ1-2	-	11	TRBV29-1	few	TGCAGCGCAGTGTCGAACTATGGCTACACCTTC	CSAVSNYGYTF
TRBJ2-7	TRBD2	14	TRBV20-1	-	TGCAGTGCCCCGGAAAGCGGGAGAGTCTACGAGCAGAACTTC	CSAPESGRVYEQNF
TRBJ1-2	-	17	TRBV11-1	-	TGTGCCAGCAGCTTACGACTGACCGTGACAGGAAACTATGGCTACACCTTC	CASSLRLTVTGNYGYTF
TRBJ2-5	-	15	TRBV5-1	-	TGCGCCAGCAGCTCTGGACTAACCGACCAAGAGACCCAGTACTTC	CASSSGLTDQETQYF
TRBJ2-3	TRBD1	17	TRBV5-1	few	TGCGCCAGCAGCTTGCGCCAGGGGGCTAGCTTGCACAGATACGCGTATTTT	CASSLRQGASLHRYAYF
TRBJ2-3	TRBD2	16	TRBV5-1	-	TGCGCCTGCAGTACGGGACTAGCGGGAGACGCAGATACGCAGTATTTT	CACSTGLAGDADTQYF
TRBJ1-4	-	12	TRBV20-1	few	TGCAGTGCTAGACTAGGGAATGAAAAACTGTTTTTT	CSARLGNEKLFF
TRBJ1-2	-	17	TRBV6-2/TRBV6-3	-	TGTGCCAGCAGTTACCTCGGTAGGGGCGTATCTAACTATGGCTACACCTTC	CASSYLGRGVSNYGYTF
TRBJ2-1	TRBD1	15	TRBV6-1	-	TGTGCCAGCACTCTTCCCGGGACAGGGGGCCATGAGCAGTTCTTC	CASTLPGTGGHEQFF
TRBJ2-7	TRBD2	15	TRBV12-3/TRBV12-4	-	TGTGCCAGCAGCCCGAGCGGGACTATCTCCTACGAGCAGTACTTC	CASSPSGTISYEQYF
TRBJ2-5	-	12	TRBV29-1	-	TGCAGCGTTGAATACAGACAAGAGACCCAGTACTTC	CSVEYRQETQYF
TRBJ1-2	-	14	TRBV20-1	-	TGCAGTGCTAGAGATTCCCCAGTTAACTATGGCTACACCTTC	CSARDSPVNYGYTF
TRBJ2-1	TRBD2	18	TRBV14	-	TGTGCCAGCAGCCAAGATTTCCTAGCGGGCTACGCCTGGGATGAGCAGTTCTTC	CASSQDFLAGYAWDEQFF
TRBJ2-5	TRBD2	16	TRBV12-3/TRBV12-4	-	TGTGCCAGCAGTTCCCAGACTAGCGGGAGGGCCGGGGAGCAGTACTTC	CASSSQTSGRAGEQYF
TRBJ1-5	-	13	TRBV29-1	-	TGCAGCGTTGATCAGGGTGGCAATCAGCCCCAGCATTTT	CSVDQGGNQPQHF
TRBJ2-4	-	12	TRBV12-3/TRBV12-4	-	TGTGCCAGCAGTGGATTTCGAGACATTCAGTACTTC	CASSGFRDIQYF
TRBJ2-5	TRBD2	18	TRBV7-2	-	TGTGCCAGCAGCTCCCGACCGGGACTAGCGGGGTCACAAGAGACCCAGTACTTC	CASSSRPGLAGSQETQYF
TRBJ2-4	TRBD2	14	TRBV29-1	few	TGCAGCGTGGGACTAGCGGGAGGCCAGGTGCTTCAGTACTTC	CSVGLAGGQVLQYF
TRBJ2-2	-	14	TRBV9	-	TGTGCCAGCAGCGTAGTAGGGGGGAACGGGGAGCTGTTTTTT	CASSVVGGNGELFF
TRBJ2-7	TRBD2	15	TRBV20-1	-	TGCAGTGCTAGGGAACATCTAGCGGTCCCCTACGAGCAGTACTTC	CSAREHLAVPYEQYF
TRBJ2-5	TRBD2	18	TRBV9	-	TGTGCCAGCAGCGCCCCCGGGACTAGCGGGCTGAGAGGAGAGACCCAGTACTTC	CASSAPGTSGLRGETQYF
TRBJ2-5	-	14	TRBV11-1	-	TGTGCCAGCAGCGGCGGTTTTCATAAGGAGACCCAGTACTTC	CASSGGFHKETQYF
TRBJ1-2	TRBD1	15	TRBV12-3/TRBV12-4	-	TGTGCCAGCAGTGCCCGACAGGGAGTTAACTATGGCTACACCTTC	CASSARQGVNYGYTF
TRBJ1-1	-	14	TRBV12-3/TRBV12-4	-	TGTGCCAGCAGGACACAGACAGGGAACACTGAAGCTTTCTTT	CASRTQTGNTEAFF
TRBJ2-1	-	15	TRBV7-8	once	TGTGCCAGCAGCTTCGCCGGGGCAGATCACAATGAGCAGTTCTTC	CASSFAGADHNEQFF
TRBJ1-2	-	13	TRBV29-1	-	TGCAGCGTTGACCCCGTTGTCAAGAATGGCTACACCTTC	CSVDPVVKNGYTF
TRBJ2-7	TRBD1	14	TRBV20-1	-	TGCAGTGCTAGCGTCGGGACAGGGGGCTACGAGCAGTACTTC	CSASVGTGGYEQYF
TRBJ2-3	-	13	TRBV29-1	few	TGCAGCGTTAAGGGACGGGGCACAGATACGCAGTATTTT	CSVKGRGTDTQYF
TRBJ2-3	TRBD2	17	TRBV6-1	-	TGTGCCAGCAGCCAGGCTCACGGGGGGGTTGGCACAGATACGCAGTATTTT	CASSQAHGGVGTDTQYF
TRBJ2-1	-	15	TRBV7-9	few	TGTGCCAGCAGCTCAGGGGGGTTGAACTACAATGAGCAGTTCTTC	CASSSGGLNYNEQFF
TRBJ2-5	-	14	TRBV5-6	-	TGTGCCAGCAGCTTTGGCTCCCTGCAAGAGACCCAGTACTTC	CASSFGSLQETQYF
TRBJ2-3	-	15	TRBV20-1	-	TGCAGTGCTAGAGTTTTCGGAGCTAGCACAGATACGCAGTATTTT	CSARVFGASTDTQYF
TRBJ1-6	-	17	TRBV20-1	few	TGCAGTGCTAGGGCGGGTGGGGCGGCCAGGGCAGGTTCACCCCTCCACTTT	CSARAGGAARAGSPLHF
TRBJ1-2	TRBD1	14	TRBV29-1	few	TGCAGCGTTGAGGGGGGGGGACAGGCGTGTGGCTACACCTTC	CSVEGGGQACGYTF
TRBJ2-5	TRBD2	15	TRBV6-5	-	TGTGCCAGCAGTCAGGGAATAGCGGGAGATTATGAGCAGTACTTC	CASSQGIAGDYEQYF
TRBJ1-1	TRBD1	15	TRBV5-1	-	TGCGCCAGCAGCCCCGGGGTGACAGGGTACACTGAAGCTTTCTTT	CASSPGVTGYTEAFF
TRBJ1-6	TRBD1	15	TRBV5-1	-	TGCGCCAGCAGCCCCCATCGGGACAGAAATTCACCCCTCCACTTT	CASSPHRDRNSPLHF
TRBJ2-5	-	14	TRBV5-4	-	TGTGCCAGCACCTCCGTGGATGCTCGTGAGACCCAGTACTTC	CASTSVDARETQYF
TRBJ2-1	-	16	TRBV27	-	TGTGCCAGCAGTTACTTTGAAGGCTTAGGGTACAATGAGCAGTTCTTC	CASSYFEGLGYNEQFF
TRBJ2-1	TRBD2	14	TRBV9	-	TGTGCCAGCGGCGGGGGACGGGGACCTAATGAGCAGTTCTTC	CASGGGRGPNEQFF